The clone carrying this TCR beta chain showed up just once. Antigen: not known. The data derive from a study of cytomegalovirus exposure and HLA in healthy donors. Whole-study results and caveats: When the data were analyzed later, several of the most significant clusters appeared to be linked to common viral pathogens. In vitro checks showed that three CMV-associated chains really do target CMV antigens.

Trimming cost V 11 bases and J 7 bases, with 17 bases left between them. Germline V gives CDR1 MDHEN, CDR2 SYDVKM. The CDR3 length is 12 residues. Primers included in the PCR were 60 Vbeta and 13 Jbeta primers. Generated by immunoSEQ multiplex PCR, the TCRdb table keeps only in-frame clones and is missing some. The data hold approximately 200,000 clones, with nearly 80% observed a single time. The specimen sequenced was PBMCs. The clonotype was recovered from a woman aged 25 to 39 in good health and CMV-seropositive. The V gene is TRBV28, the J gene TRBJ1-2, with D possibly being TRBD1 (6 bases). CDR3 loop: CAGSGGRSGYTF. In nucleotides, the CDR3 is TGTGCCGGGAGCGGGGGGCGCTCTGGCTACACCTTC.